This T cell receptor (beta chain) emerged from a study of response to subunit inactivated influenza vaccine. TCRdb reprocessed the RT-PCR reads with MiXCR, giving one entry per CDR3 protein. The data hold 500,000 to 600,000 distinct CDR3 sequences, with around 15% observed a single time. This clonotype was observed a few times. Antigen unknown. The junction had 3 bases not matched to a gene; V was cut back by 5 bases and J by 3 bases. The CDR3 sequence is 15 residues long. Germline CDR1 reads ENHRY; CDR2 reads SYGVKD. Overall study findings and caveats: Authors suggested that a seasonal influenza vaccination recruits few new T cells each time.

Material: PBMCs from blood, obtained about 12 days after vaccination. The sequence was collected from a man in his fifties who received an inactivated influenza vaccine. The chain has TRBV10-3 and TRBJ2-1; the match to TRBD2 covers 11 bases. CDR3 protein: CAISFSGGGYNEQFF. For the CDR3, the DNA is TGTGCCATCAGTTTTAGCGGGGGGGGCTACAATGAGCAGTTCTTC.